Listed below are T cell receptor beta chains from one sample, sequenced in a study of blood T cell repertoires in COVID-19. Repertoires were generated with immunoSEQ multiplex PCR, while TCRdb's copy carries only in-frame clones and drops some. The table lists roughly 250,000 clones, about 81% of them singletons. The sequencing sample was made of peripheral blood. The receptors were gathered from an older woman with active or convalescent COVID-19. Both conserved end residues are part of each CDR3. The D gene is left open where the match is weak. Some rows have no size entry. The others give once, few or many, or a class for an expanded clone.

-	-	TRBJ2-5	TRBV15	TGTGCCACCAGCAGAGATCTACAGATCCAAGAGACCCAGTACTTC	CATSRDLQIQETQYF
-	once	TRBJ2-1	TRBV6-2/TRBV6-3	TGTGCCAGCAGCCGATCAGGGGTGGAGCAGTTCTTC	CASSRSGVEQFF
-	once	TRBJ1-4	TRBV12-3/TRBV12-4	TGTGCCAGCAGTTTCGAGGGCCTTGAAAAACTGTTTTTT	CASSFEGLEKLFF
-	-	TRBJ2-7	TRBV7-2	TGTGCCAGCAGCTTAGGGGGAGCTCTCTACGAGCAGTACTTC	CASSLGGALYEQYF
-	many	TRBJ1-2	TRBV19	TGTGCCAGTAGTATTGAGTCCGGGATGGACTATGGCTACACCTTC	CASSIESGMDYGYTF
-	few	TRBJ2-7	TRBV7-2	TGTGCCAGCAGCTTAGGACTGGGCGGGGGCGCCTACGAGCAGTACTTC	CASSLGLGGGAYEQYF
-	-	TRBJ1-1	TRBV29-1	TGCAGCGTTGAAGAAGTCAGTTTGAACACTGAAGCTTTCTTT	CSVEEVSLNTEAFF
TRBD1	-	TRBJ2-7	TRBV7-9	TGTGCCAGCAGCCACGCTCCGGCCAGGGGGTACGAGCAGTACTTC	CASSHAPARGYEQYF
TRBD1	-	TRBJ1-2	TRBV5-6	TGTGCCAGCAGGGACAGGGTTGGCTACACCTTC	CASRDRVGYTF
-	-	TRBJ2-7	TRBV11-2	TGTGCCAGCAGCTTAGGCCCGGTCCTCTACGAGCAGTACTTC	CASSLGPVLYEQYF
-	once	TRBJ1-1	TRBV6-5	TGTGCCAGCAATCTCGCGGGGGGAGACACTGAAGCTTTCTTT	CASNLAGGDTEAFF
TRBD2	-	TRBJ2-3	TRBV7-6	TGTGCCAGCAGCTTATCTGCAACTAGCGGGGGGGCGGGAGATACGCAGTATTTT	CASSLSATSGGAGDTQYF
-	-	TRBJ1-2	TRBV5-1	TGCGCCAGCAGCTTGGAACGGAGGGGTTCTAACTATGGCTACACCTTC	CASSLERRGSNYGYTF
-	-	TRBJ1-1	TRBV7-8	TGTGCCAGCAGCCCCCCTAGGGGAACACCTGAAGCTTTCTTT	CASSPPRGTPEAFF
TRBD1	-	TRBJ2-6	TRBV7-9	TGTGCCAGCACCACGGGACAGGCCGTCTCTGGGGCCAACGTCCTGACTTTC	CASTTGQAVSGANVLTF
TRBD1	-	TRBJ2-3	TRBV30	TGTGCCTGGAGTGTACAGGGGGCAGATACGCAGTATTTT	CAWSVQGADTQYF
TRBD2	-	TRBJ2-5	TRBV9	TGTGCCAGCAGCGTGGGAATAGCGGGGTCCCAAGAGACCCAGTACTTC	CASSVGIAGSQETQYF
-	-	TRBJ2-3	TRBV27	TGTGCCAGCAGTTTGAAAAGGACAGACCACGGACTTCATTTT	CASSLKRTDHGLHF
-	-	TRBJ1-1	TRBV19	TGTGCCAGTAGTACCGGGGGAGACACTGAAGCTTTCTTT	CASSTGGDTEAFF
-	once	TRBJ1-2	TRBV29-1	TGCAGCGTCCTCACAGGGAACTATGGCTACACCTTC	CSVLTGNYGYTF
-	-	TRBJ2-7	TRBV19	TGTGCCAGTAGTTTTCCGGGGGCCTACGAGCAGTACTTC	CASSFPGAYEQYF
TRBD2	many	TRBJ2-7	TRBV3-1/TRBV3-2	TGTGCCAGCAGCCCTATCTCGGCGGGGGGCACCTACGAGCAGTACTTC	CASSPISAGGTYEQYF
-	-	TRBJ1-2	TRBV5-4	TGTGCCAGCAGCTTGGGTCTGGCAGAAGCTAACTATGGCTACACCTTC	CASSLGLAEANYGYTF
-	once	TRBJ2-7	TRBV18	TGTGCCAGCTCACCAGTCCAGCGAGGTTCCTACGAGCAGTACTTC	CASSPVQRGSYEQYF
TRBD1	once	TRBJ2-7	TRBV29-1	TGCAGCGTTGGAGGGACAGTTCAGTACGAGCAGTACTTC	CSVGGTVQYEQYF
TRBD1	-	TRBJ1-6	TRBV3-1/TRBV3-2	TGTGCCAGCAGCTACGACAGGGTGAGGAATTCACCCCTCCACTTT	CASSYDRVRNSPLHF
TRBD1	-	TRBJ2-1	TRBV7-2	TGTGCCAGCAGCCTAGGAAGGGACAGGGTTGGCAATGAGCAGTTCTTC	CASSLGRDRVGNEQFF
-	-	TRBJ1-6	TRBV28	TGTGCCAGCAGTTTACCAGGGGCCGCTTCACCCCTCCACTTT	CASSLPGAASPLHF
-	-	TRBJ2-3	TRBV5-5	TGTGCCAGCAGCTTGGTGGGGCAGTCCAGGTCCGGGGATACGCAGTATTTT	CASSLVGQSRSGDTQYF
-	-	TRBJ1-2	TRBV5-1	TGCGCCAGCAGGGGGCAGGTCGACTCCCTCAATGGCTACACCTTC	CASRGQVDSLNGYTF
TRBD1	-	TRBJ1-2	TRBV7-2	TGTGCCAGCAGCCCTCCGGGACAGGCACAGGGCTACACCTTC	CASSPPGQAQGYTF
-	few	TRBJ1-2	TRBV20-1	TGCATATCGTCCTATAATACCTTC	CISSYNTF
TRBD1	-	TRBJ1-5	TRBV7-3	TGTGCCAGCAGCTTAAACATACAAGGACAGGACAATCAGCCCCAGCATTTT	CASSLNIQGQDNQPQHF
TRBD1	-	TRBJ2-7	TRBV5-1	TGCGCCAGCAGCTTGGCTCCGCGTGCGGACAGGGTCACCTACGAGCAGTACTTC	CASSLAPRADRVTYEQYF
-	-	TRBJ2-7	TRBV18	TGTGCCAGCTCACCGCAGTCCGGAGGGGCCCACAACTCCTACGAGCAGTACTTC	CASSPQSGGAHNSYEQYF
TRBD2	once	TRBJ2-1	TRBV5-1	TGCGCCAGCAGCTTGGACAGCGGGGGCTACAATGAGCAGTTCTTC	CASSLDSGGYNEQFF
TRBD1	-	TRBJ2-2	TRBV7-3	TGTGCCAGCAGCCTTGGACAGGGTGTCGCCGGGGAGCTGTTTTTT	CASSLGQGVAGELFF
-	-	TRBJ1-2	TRBV19	TGTGCCAGTGTACAGGGAGATGGCTACACCTTC	CASVQGDGYTF
TRBD1	few	TRBJ1-4	TRBV2	TGTGCCAGCAGCGTGGGGACAGTTAATGAAAAACTGTTTTTT	CASSVGTVNEKLFF
-	few	TRBJ2-7	TRBV6-6	TGTGCCAGCAGTCCCGGACAGTCCATCTACGAGCAGTACTTC	CASSPGQSIYEQYF
TRBD1	-	TRBJ1-4	TRBV2	TGTGCCAGCAGGGACAGGGATCGGAGTAATGAAAAACTGTTTTTT	CASRDRDRSNEKLFF
TRBD1	-	TRBJ1-1	TRBV9	TGTGCCAGCAGCGGAGGACGGGACAGGGGAGACACTGAAGCTTTCTTT	CASSGGRDRGDTEAFF
TRBD2	-	TRBJ2-5	TRBV11-2	TGTGCCAGCAGCTTAGGAGGACTAGCGGGGTCCCAAGAGACCCAGTACTTC	CASSLGGLAGSQETQYF
TRBD1	-	TRBJ2-1	TRBV7-7	TGTGCTAGCAGCTTAGGGACAGGGTCCCACAATGAGCAGTTCTTC	CASSLGTGSHNEQFF
-	-	TRBJ2-7	TRBV10-3	TGTGCCATCAGTACGCGGGGCGCGAAAACCTACGAGCAGTACTTC	CAISTRGAKTYEQYF
-	many	TRBJ1-2	TRBV2	TGTGCCAGCAGAGAGTATGGCTACACCTTC	CASREYGYTF
TRBD2	-	TRBJ2-1	TRBV7-7	TGTGCTAGCAGCTTAGGGACTAGCCAATCCAATGAGCAGTTCTTC	CASSLGTSQSNEQFF
-	-	TRBJ1-2	TRBV15	TGTGCCACCAGCAGAGAGTTAAGGGGATATGGCTACACCTTC	CATSRELRGYGYTF
-	-	TRBJ1-2	TRBV2	TGTGCCAGCAGTGCACAGAACTATGGCTACACCTTC	CASSAQNYGYTF
TRBD1	-	TRBJ1-4	TRBV19	TGTGCCAGTAGTATCTTGGACAGGGAGGAAAAACTGTTTTTT	CASSILDREEKLFF
-	few	TRBJ1-2	TRBV6-5	TGTGCCAGCAGTCTAGATGGACACTCTGGCTACACCTTC	CASSLDGHSGYTF